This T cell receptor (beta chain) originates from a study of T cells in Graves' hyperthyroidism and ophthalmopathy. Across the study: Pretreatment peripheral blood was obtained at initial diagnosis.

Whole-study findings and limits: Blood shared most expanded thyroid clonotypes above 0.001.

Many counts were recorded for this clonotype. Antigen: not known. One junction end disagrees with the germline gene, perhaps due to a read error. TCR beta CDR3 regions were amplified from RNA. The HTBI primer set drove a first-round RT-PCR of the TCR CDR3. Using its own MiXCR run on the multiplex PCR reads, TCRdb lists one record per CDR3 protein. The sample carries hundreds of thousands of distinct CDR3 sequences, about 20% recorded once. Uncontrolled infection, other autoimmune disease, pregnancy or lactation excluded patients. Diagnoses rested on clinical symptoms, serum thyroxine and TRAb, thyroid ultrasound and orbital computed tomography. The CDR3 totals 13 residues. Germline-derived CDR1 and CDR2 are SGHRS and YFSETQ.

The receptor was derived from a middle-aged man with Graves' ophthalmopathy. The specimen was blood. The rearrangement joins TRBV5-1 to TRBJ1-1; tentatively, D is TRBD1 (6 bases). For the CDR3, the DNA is TGTGCCAGCAGCTCGACAGGGAACACTGAAGCTTTCTTT. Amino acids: CASSSTGNTEAFF.